What follows are 22 T cell receptor beta chains derived from one specimen sequenced in a study of T cells after yellow fever vaccination. TCRdb processed the 5' RACE reads anew with MiXCR; each CDR3 protein has one entry. The profile shows fewer than 450,000 distinct CDR3 sequences, under 14% of them singletons. Sequences were derived from PBMCs, sampled on the day of the first yellow fever vaccination. These receptors came from a man between 18 and 35 years old who received the YFV17D yellow fever vaccine.

V usage is TRBV10-3 and J usage is TRBJ2-2; a weak D match, TRBD1 (5 bases). The length of the CDR3 is 14 residues. V was clipped by 10 bases and J by 4 bases, with 16 bases between them. The germline CDR1 and CDR2 sequences are ENHRY and SYGVKD. This CDR3 is CANARADSTGELFF. The CDR3 coding sequence is TGTGCCAACGCCAGGGCGGATAGCACCGGGGAGCTGTTTTTT.

In its sample, this clonotype was seen a few times. V and J are TRBV2 and TRBJ2-4; D is uncertain. The CDR3 runs to 11 residues. Germline assignment: CDR1 SNHLY and CDR2 FYNNEI. The ends were cut back, 5 bases at V and 11 bases at J, with 10 bases in the middle. CDR3: CASSPFAVQYF. The CDR3 region has the DNA TGTGCCAGCAGTCCATTCGCGGTTCAGTACTTC.

V and J are TRBV18 and TRBJ1-4; no clear D. V lost 10 bases to trimming and J lost 15 bases, with 9 bases between them. CDR1 is KGHSH and CDR2 is LQKENI in the germline V gene. The CDR3 extends over 8 amino acids. In DNA, the CDR3 is TGTGCCATCCGACGGGTGTTTTTT. Amino acids: CAIRRVFF.

The gene calls are TRBV12-3 or TRBV12-4 and TRBJ2-7, with 8 bases that match TRBD1. V was clipped by 7 bases and J by 6 bases; unmatched bases: 26. The CDR3 length is 19 residues. CDR3 protein: CASMTRTRQGFRWVSEQYF. DNA of the CDR3: TGTGCCAGCATGACCCGTACGAGACAGGGGTTTAGGTGGGTGAGCGAGCAGTACTTC.

The chain recombines TRBV28 with TRBJ2-7; tentatively, D is TRBD2 (5 bases). This CDR3 is 15 amino acids long. Germline V CDR1 and CDR2: MDHEN, SYDVKM. The germline V and J ends were trimmed by 1 base and 6 bases, with 16 bases remaining between them. Here the CDR3 reads CASSLSAEIFGEQYV. CDR3 nucleotide sequence: TGTGCCAGCAGTTTATCAGCGGAGATCTTCGGCGAGCAGTACGTC.

There are many counts of this clonotype. V gene TRBV10-2 combines with J gene TRBJ2-2; possible D gene TRBD2, 5 bases. V lost 8 bases and J 1 base, leaving 14 bases between the germline ends. This CDR3 is 15 amino acids long. Germline CDR1 is WSHSY and CDR2 is SAAADI. CDR3 sequence reads: CASLGLLKNTGELFF. CDR3 bases: TGCGCCAGCTTAGGACTCCTTAAGAACACCGGGGAGCTGTTTTTT.

This clonotype appeared a few times. As DNA, the CDR3 is TGTGCCAGCAGCCCTCCGGATCAGCCCCAGCATTTT. Residues: CASSPPDQPQHF. The chain is built from TRBV18 and TRBJ1-5; D is uncertain. V gave up 8 bases and J gave up 5 bases, with 10 bases separating them. In germline, CDR1 is KGHSH, CDR2 LQKENI. This CDR3 has 12 residues.

This chain's CDR3 is CASSYTGRHSNYGYTF. The CDR3, as DNA: TGCGCCAGCAGCTACACGGGACGGCATTCTAACTATGGCTACACCTTC. This chain joins TRBV4-1 and TRBJ1-2; D perhaps matches TRBD1 (5 bases). CDR3 size: 16 residues. Germline V gives CDR1 MGHRA, CDR2 YSYEKL. V lost 5 bases and J lost 0, with 16 bases in between.

The table lists this clonotype with a few counts. V is TRBV27 and J is TRBJ2-3; 10 bases map to TRBD2. Germline loops: CDR1 MNHEY, CDR2 SMNVEV (reference sequence). Losses at the gene ends were 6 bases for V and 2 bases for J; bases not matched to a gene: 14. The CDR3 spans 18 residues. CDR3 sequence: CASRPLGLAGVLTDTQYF. CDR3 coding DNA: TGTGCCAGCAGGCCGCTAGGGCTAGCGGGGGTGCTCACAGATACGCAGTATTTT.

This chain uses TRBV7-2 with TRBJ2-3; D is ambiguous. Germline values: CDR1 SGHTA, CDR2 FQGNSA. The CDR3 runs 14 residues. V was trimmed by 1 base and J by 4 bases, leaving 9 bases between them. The CDR3 sequence: CASSLVGVADTQYF. CDR3 sequence (DNA): TGTGCCAGCAGCTTAGTTGGGGTCGCAGATACGCAGTATTTT.

This clonotype turned up a few times. The rearrangement uses TRBV7-2 and TRBJ2-3; possible D gene TRBD2, 7 bases. The CDR3 has 16 residues. Germline V gene lookup returns CDR1 SGHTA and CDR2 FQGNSA. V lost 3 bases and J lost 2, with 15 bases in between. DNA for the CDR3: TGTGCCAGCAGCTTTGCTCGGGGGGCTTACACAGATACGCAGTATTTT. This sequence encodes CASSFARGAYTDTQYF. The complete variable domain, with remaining parts taken from reference TRBV7-2 and TRBJ2-3, reads GAGVSQSPSNKVTEKGKDVELRCDPISGHTALYWYRQSLGQGLEFLIYFQGNSAPDKSGLPSDRFSAERTGGSVSTLTIQRTQQEDSAVYLCASSFARGAYTDTQYFGPGTRLTVL.

The rearrangement links TRBV6-5 to TRBJ1-5, with TRBD1 as a possible D gene (6 bases). There are 14 residues in the CDR3. Trimming took 6 bases from V and 4 from J, leaving 13 bases between them. The germline V gene encodes CDR1 MNHEY and CDR2 SVGAGI. The CDR3 spells CASSPRTANQPQHF. The CDR3 DNA sequence: TGTGCCAGCAGCCCCCGGACAGCAAATCAGCCCCAGCATTTT.

Comments on this clonotype: The junction departs from the called germline gene at one end, perhaps through a read error. This chain links TRBV20-1 with TRBJ2-2, with a weak D call TRBD2 (6 bases). The CDR3 has 15 residues. Germline CDR1 is DFQATT and CDR2 is SNEGSKA (reference sequence). CDR3 residues: CCARRTTRSTGELFF. The CDR3 DNA follows: TGCTGTGCTCGGAGGACTACGCGGAGCACCGGGGAGCTGTTTTTT.

There are a few counts of this clonotype. The chain employs TRBV6-4 and TRBJ2-5, with D tentatively TRBD2 (5 bases). Between the trimmed V and J ends, which lost 0 bases and 4 bases, there was a span of 12 bases. The germline gives CDR1 MRHNA, CDR2 SNTAGT. The CDR3 is 15 residues long. The CDR3 sequence is CASSDSKLDLETQYF. As DNA, the CDR3 is TGTGCCAGCAGTGACTCGAAACTAGACCTAGAGACCCAGTACTTC.

The rearrangement joins TRBV5-6 to TRBJ1-5, with D hard to call. This CDR3 region has 13 residues. Trimming took off 0 bases at V and 12 bases at J, with 13 bases between the two ends. The germline gives CDR1 SGHDT, CDR2 YYEEEE. In DNA form, the CDR3 reads TGTGCCAGCAGCTTGGGCAAGTATCAGTTCCAGCATTTT. Protein: CASSLGKYQFQHF.

The V call is TRBV6-2 or TRBV6-3, the J call TRBJ2-7; 8 nucleotides line up with TRBD2. Losses at the gene ends were 2 bases for V and 3 bases for J; bases not matched to a gene: 9. The CDR3 covers 16 residues. From germline, CDR1 is MNHEY and CDR2 SVGEGT. In DNA form, the CDR3 reads TGTGCCAGCAGTTACGACTCGAGCGGGGGTTACTACGAGCAGTACTTC. Its translation: CASSYDSSGGYYEQYF.

V and J are TRBV15 and TRBJ2-3; D unresolved. From germline, CDR1 is LNHNV and CDR2 YYDKDF (reference sequence). CDR3 length: 12 residues. V was trimmed by 7 bases and J by 2 bases, leaving 7 bases between them. CDR3 loop: CATKTYTDTQYF. The CDR3 region has the DNA TGTGCCACCAAAACCTACACAGATACGCAGTATTTT.

The rearrangement links TRBV4-3 to TRBJ2-7; 7 bases are shared with TRBD2. Germline V gene lookup returns CDR1 LGHNA and CDR2 YSLEER. The CDR3 is 18 residues long. V shed 4 bases and J 3 bases; nucleotides not matched to a gene: 18. The CDR3 region is CASSPSSPSSKRGYEQYF. The CDR3 DNA follows: TGCGCCAGCAGCCCCAGTTCCCCTAGCAGCAAGCGGGGCTACGAGCAGTACTTC.

This clonotype has a count of ten or more. J is TRBJ2-1 and V is TRBV5-1; 13 bases line up with TRBD2. Germline CDR1 SGHRS, CDR2 YFSETQ. This CDR3 region has 18 residues. J gave up 5 bases and V 4 bases, and 12 bases lay outside the gene matches. In DNA form, the CDR3 reads TGCGCCAGCAGCCCCAGGACTAGCGGGGGCCTTTCGGACAATGAGCAGTTCTTC. Protein: CASSPRTSGGLSDNEQFF. The variable domain in full, completed from reference TRBV5-1 and TRBJ2-1, reads KAGVTQTPRYLIKTRGQQVTLSCSPISGHRSVSWYQQTPGQGLQFLFEYFSETQRNKGNFPGRFSGRQFSNSRSEMNVSTLELGDSALYLCASSPRTSGGLSDNEQFFGPGTRLTVL.

J is TRBJ1-3 and V is TRBV7-2; D is undetermined. Germline V gives CDR1 SGHTA, CDR2 FQGNSA. The V gene lost 6 bases and the J gene lost 3 bases, with 12 bases spanning the gap. This CDR3 has 14 amino acids. DNA for the CDR3: TGTGCCAGCAGAGCGACGGGGATTGGAAACACCATATATTTT. It yields the protein CASRATGIGNTIYF. Supplemented by reference TRBV7-2 and TRBJ1-3, the full variable domain reads GAGVSQSPSNKVTEKGKDVELRCDPISGHTALYWYRQSLGQGLEFLIYFQGNSAPDKSGLPSDRFSAERTGGSVSTLTIQRTQQEDSAVYLCASRATGIGNTIYFGEGSWLTVV.

This sequence joins TRBV10-3 and TRBJ2-2; 13 bases map to TRBD2. This CDR3 is built from 16 residues. V was pared by 4 bases and J by 7 bases, with 6 bases of the junction left unmatched. The germline CDR1 and CDR2 sequences are ENHRY and SYGVKD. The CDR3: CAISARLAGGVGELFF. DNA for the CDR3: TGTGCCATCAGTGCCCGACTAGCGGGGGGTGTCGGGGAGCTGTTTTTT.

This clonotype came up a few times. This sequence joins TRBV5-1 and TRBJ1-1; D may be TRBD1 (6 bases). CDR1 is SGHRS, CDR2 YFSETQ, per germline. The CDR3 loop spans 14 amino acids. V lost 4 bases, J lost 1 base, and 11 bases lay in between. The CDR3 DNA follows: TGCGCCAGCAGCGCCACAGGGTCGAACACTGAAGCTTTCTTT. It translates to CASSATGSNTEAFF.